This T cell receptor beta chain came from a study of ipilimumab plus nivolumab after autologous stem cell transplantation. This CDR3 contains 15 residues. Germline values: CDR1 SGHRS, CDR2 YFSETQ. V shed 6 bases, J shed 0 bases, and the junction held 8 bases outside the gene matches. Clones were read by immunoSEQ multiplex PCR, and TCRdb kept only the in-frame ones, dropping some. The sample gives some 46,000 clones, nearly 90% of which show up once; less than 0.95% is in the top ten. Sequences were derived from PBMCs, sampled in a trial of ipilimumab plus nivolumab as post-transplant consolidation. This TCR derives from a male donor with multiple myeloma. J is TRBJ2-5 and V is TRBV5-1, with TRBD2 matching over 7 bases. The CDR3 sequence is CASTHSRGYQETQYF. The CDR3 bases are TGCGCCAGCACCCACTCGCGGGGGTACCAAGAGACCCAGTACTTC.